The 25 T cell receptor beta chains in this list originate from one sample, sequenced in a study of blood T cell repertoires in COVID-19. The assay was immunoSEQ multiplex PCR, and TCRdb's table has in-frame clones only and misses some. The table includes 200,000 to 300,000 clones, approximately 90% detected once. Sequencing was done on a sample of peripheral blood. These receptors were obtained from a woman aged 40 to 49 with acute or convalescent COVID-19.

The chain is built from TRBV5-1 and TRBJ1-2; a possible D gene is TRBD1 (6 bases). Trimming cost V 7 bases and J 4 bases, with 23 bases left between them. Germline V gives CDR1 SGHRS, CDR2 YFSETQ. The CDR3 spans 16 residues. The CDR3 loop reads CASSPTGGPVAYGYTF. CDR3 nucleotides: TGCGCCAGCTCGCCGACGGGGGGCCCAGTAGCCTATGGCTACACCTTC.

V and J are TRBV7-2 and TRBJ2-7; 11 bases map to TRBD2. Trimming took 5 bases from V and 0 from J; bases not matched to a gene: 3. This CDR3 spans 15 amino acids. Germline CDR1 is SGHTA and CDR2 is FQGNSA. DNA for the CDR3: TGTGCCAGCAGCATTAGCGGGGGGGGCTCCTACGAGCAGTACGTC. Protein sequence: CASSISGGGSYEQYV.

The chain couples TRBV10-3 to TRBJ1-2; 7 nucleotides align to TRBD1. The CDR3 runs to 16 residues. V was pared by 0 bases and J by 4 bases, with 8 bases of the junction left unmatched. Germline V gene data show CDR1 as ENHRY and CDR2 as SYGVKD. The CDR3 reads CAISESSRGTLYGYTF. CDR3 nucleotides: TGTGCCATCAGTGAGTCGTCCAGGGGGACTCTCTATGGCTACACCTTC.

CDR3 bases: TGCGCCAGCAGCCAGCCGCCGGATGGACTAGCGGGGGGAGAAAACATTCAGTACTTC. Its protein is CASSQPPDGLAGGENIQYF. This rearrangement joins TRBV4-1 to TRBJ2-4; 14 positions match TRBD2. The CDR3 is 19 amino acids. CDR1 and CDR2 from the germline V gene are MGHRA and YSYEKL. Trimming at V came to 3 bases and at J to 5 bases, leaving 12 bases not matched to a gene.

This chain connects TRBV11-2 to TRBJ1-1; tentative D call: TRBD1 (5 bases). The V gene lost 2 bases and the J gene lost 1 base, with 14 bases spanning the gap. Germline assignment: CDR1 SGHAT and CDR2 FQNNGV. The CDR3 has 16 residues. The CDR3: CASSLFFGQGNTEAFF. In DNA form, the CDR3 reads TGTGCCAGCAGCTTATTCTTTGGGCAGGGGAACACTGAAGCTTTCTTT.

The chain joins TRBV12-3 or TRBV12-4 to TRBJ1-2; no clear D gene. Trimming left V 10 bases short and J 8 bases short, with 14 bases between. The CDR3 is 11 amino acids. The CDR3 protein is CATSDWRGYTF. The CDR3 coding sequence is TGTGCCACCTCGGACTGGAGGGGCTACACCTTC.

This chain joins TRBV10-1 and TRBJ2-1; weak D call: TRBD1 (5 bases). The germline CDR1 and CDR2 sequences are WNHNN and SYGVQD (reference sequence). This CDR3 region has 15 residues. Trimming removed 3 bases at V and 0 bases at J, with 9 bases between. DNA for the CDR3: TGCGCCAGCAGTGAATACAGGAGCTCCTACAATGAGCAGTTCTTC. Its protein is CASSEYRSSYNEQFF.

This chain joins TRBV6-6 and TRBJ2-1; the match to TRBD2 covers 9 bases. Germline values: CDR1 MNHNY, CDR2 SVGAGI (reference sequence). The V and J ends lost 5 bases and 4 bases, in that order; junction bases with no gene match: 12. CDR3 length equals 17 residues. The CDR3 loop is CASSPARSGGKYNEQFF. Here the CDR3 DNA reads TGTGCCAGCAGTCCGGCCCGAAGCGGGGGGAAATACAATGAGCAGTTCTTC.

The rearrangement uses TRBV6-5 and TRBJ2-7, with D maybe TRBD1 (6 bases). Germline assignment: CDR1 MNHEY and CDR2 SVGAGI. V gave up 10 bases and J gave up 3 bases, with 13 bases separating them. This CDR3 comprises 12 residues. The CDR3 reads CATRTEHYEQYV. CDR3 bases: TGTGCCACCCGGACAGAGCACTACGAGCAGTACGTC.

J is TRBJ2-7 and V is TRBV5-1; 12 bases map to TRBD1. The CDR3 has 13 residues. Germline V gives CDR1 SGHRS, CDR2 YFSETQ. DNA for the CDR3: TGCGCCAGCAGCTTGAGGGGACAGGGGGCGGCCCGCGTC. It specifies CASSLRGQGAARV.

The chain employs TRBV12-5 and TRBJ1-2, with D perhaps TRBD1 (6 bases). Germline CDR1 and CDR2: LGHNT and FRNRAP. With 6 bases removed from V and 4 bases from J, the gap between germline ends came to 12 bases. CDR3 length: 13 amino acids. CDR3 sequence: CASGTGSLYGYTF. As DNA, the CDR3 is TGTGCTAGTGGAACAGGGTCTCTCTATGGCTACACCTTC.

This sequence joins TRBV19 and TRBJ1-1; D is unresolved. The V end was cut by 7 bases, the J end by 0 bases, with 24 bases between. The CDR3 extends over 18 amino acids. Germline CDR1 reads LNHDA; CDR2 reads SQIVND (reference sequence). The CDR3 DNA sequence: TGTGCCAGTACCGTCCGTATGAGTCTTCCGTCTTTGAACACTGAAGCTTTCTTT. Amino acid sequence: CASTVRMSLPSLNTEAFF.

The chain uses TRBV2 and TRBJ1-5; 7 positions match TRBD1. The V segment lost 6 bases and the J segment 2 bases; nucleotides outside the gene matches: 4. The CDR3 spans 14 residues. CDR1 SNHLY and CDR2 FYNNEI come from the germline V gene. This CDR3 reads CASSAGTGNQPQHF. The CDR3 DNA follows: TGTGCCAGCAGCGCCGGGACAGGCAATCAGCCCCAGCATTTT.

This clone was detected once. The rearrangement links TRBV19 to TRBJ1-5; D remains ambiguous. CDR3 size: 14 residues. V gave up 6 bases and J gave up 1 base, with 10 bases separating them. Germline V gene lookup returns CDR1 LNHDA and CDR2 SQIVND (reference sequence). The CDR3 DNA reads TGTGCCAGTAGGACATTAAACAGCAATCAGCCCCAGCATTTT. Its protein is CASRTLNSNQPQHF.

V is TRBV13 and J is TRBJ2-2; D not resolved. Germline V gene sequence: CDR1 PRHDT, CDR2 FYEKMQ (reference sequence). Deletions cut 5 bases from V and 5 bases from J, with 6 bases between. This CDR3 comprises 12 residues. CDR3 amino acids: CASSRETGELFF. DNA of the CDR3: TGTGCCAGCAGCAGAGAGACCGGGGAGCTGTTTTTT.

This sequence joins TRBV6-4 and TRBJ1-1; tentatively, D is TRBD1 (5 bases). CDR3 size: 13 residues. Trimming left V 3 bases short and J 3 bases short, with 8 bases between. Germline V gene data show CDR1 as MRHNA and CDR2 as SNTAGT. The CDR3 region is CASSEGAYTEAFF. CDR3 nucleotide sequence: TGTGCCAGCAGTGAAGGGGCCTACACTGAAGCTTTCTTT.

The gene calls are TRBV10-3 and TRBJ1-1; no firm D call. V lost 2 bases and J 5 bases, leaving 9 bases between the germline ends. From germline, CDR1 is ENHRY and CDR2 SYGVKD. The CDR3 runs to 13 residues. In DNA, the CDR3 is TGTGCCATCAGTGAGAGACTTGGGACTGAAGCTTTCTTT. Translation gives CAISERLGTEAFF.

This clone was detected once. The chain is built from TRBV7-3 and TRBJ2-1, with 12 bases matching TRBD2. V lost 1 base to trimming and J lost 2 bases; unmatched junction nucleotides: 12. CDR3 length equals 20 residues. Germline V gene sequence: CDR1 SGHTA, CDR2 FQGTGA. CDR3: CASSLIGLAGPLTAYNEQFF. The CDR3 DNA sequence: TGTGCCAGCAGCTTAATCGGACTAGCGGGGCCTCTTACCGCCTACAATGAGCAGTTCTTC.

J is TRBJ2-3 and V is TRBV3-1 (or the pseudogene TRBV3-2), with D possibly being TRBD2 (5 bases). V was pared by 10 bases and J by 0 bases, with 20 bases between. Germline values: CDR1 LGHDT, CDR2 YNNKEL (reference sequence). The CDR3 has 16 residues. CDR3 residues: CATKLRAGSSTDTQYF. DNA for the CDR3: TGTGCCACCAAACTGCGGGCTGGTTCTAGCACAGATACGCAGTATTTT.

V and J are TRBV5-4 and TRBJ2-3; 7 bases fit TRBD2. The CDR3 extends over 15 amino acids. Germline CDR1 and CDR2: SGHNT and YYREEE (reference sequence). With 4 bases clipped from V and 1 base from J, the junction kept 6 bases outside the gene matches. CDR3 loop: CASSPYRGGTDTQYF. For the CDR3, the DNA is TGTGCCAGCAGCCCCTACCGGGGGGGCACAGATACGCAGTATTTT.

The chain carries TRBV15 and TRBJ2-5; possible D gene TRBD1, 6 bases. The CDR3 runs to 14 residues. Germline V lookup: CDR1 LNHNV, CDR2 YYDKDF (reference sequence). Trimming left V 5 bases short and J 3 bases short, with 13 bases between. The CDR3 sequence is CATSEQGIKETQYF. The CDR3 DNA is TGTGCCACCAGCGAACAGGGAATCAAAGAGACCCAGTACTTC.

The chain employs TRBV6-6 and TRBJ1-1; D unclear. Trimming took off 3 bases at V and 0 bases at J, with 8 bases between the two ends. Germline V gene data show CDR1 as MNHNY and CDR2 as SVGAGI (reference sequence). The CDR3 spans 14 residues. Here the CDR3 DNA reads TGTGCCAGCAGTTATGGGCTTGTGAACACTGAAGCTTTCTTT. Its translation: CASSYGLVNTEAFF.

V and J are TRBV19 and TRBJ1-2; 7 bases align to TRBD1. Germline V gene lookup returns CDR1 LNHDA and CDR2 SQIVND (reference sequence). The CDR3 sequence is 17 residues long. The junction had 10 bases not matched to a gene; V was cut back by 1 base and J by 2 bases. CDR3 in amino acids: CASSIGGKGARNYGYTF. CDR3 coding DNA: TGTGCCAGTAGTATAGGAGGTAAGGGGGCGAGGAACTATGGCTACACCTTC.

The chain links TRBV21-1 to TRBJ2-4; TRBD1 is the table's D call, not checked against the DNA. TRBV21-1 is recorded as a pseudogene. There are 17 residues in the CDR3. CDR3 bases: TGTGCCAGCAGCAAAGTGGGTACAGAGCTAGCCAAAAACATTCAGTACTTC. This codes for CASSKVGTELAKNIQYF.

This chain connects TRBV9 to TRBJ2-2, with D tentatively TRBD1 (6 bases). V lost 4 bases to trimming and J lost 5 bases, with 18 bases between them. CDR3 size: 16 residues. Germline CDR1 and CDR2: SGDLS and YYNGEE. The CDR3 DNA follows: TGTGCCAGCAGCCCCCGGACTGACACAGGGACCGGGGAGCTGTTTTTT. Amino acids: CASSPRTDTGTGELFF.